What follows is one TCR beta chain and its context. This CDR3 contains 14 residues. Germline assignment: CDR1 SQVTM and CDR2 ANQGSEA. This record belongs to a study of CXCR3-negative and CXCR3-positive naive CD8 T cells. The study made its TRB cDNA libraries by 5' RACE, adding UMI labels. From its re-call of the 5' RACE reads, TCRdb lists each CDR3 protein once, without DNA. The sample table sets out tens of thousands of distinct CDR3 sequences. This clonotype was sampled from a human donor in good health. Some clones in this sample may be carry-over from other donors' samples. The sequencing input was memory CD8+ T cells from blood. This chain joins TRBV29-1 and TRBJ1-2; the D gene TCRdb calls, TRBD1, cannot be checked with no DNA. The CDR3 here is CSVEDRPRGYGYTF.